This TCR beta chain was profiled in a study of shared clonotypes between healthy human individuals. Profiled with immunoSEQ multiplex PCR; TCRdb holds only in-frame clones, not every one. The sample holds about 2.1 million clones, 93% seen once. Terminally differentiated effector memory CD45RA+ cells were excluded from the naive CD8 cells, which were CD45RO-negative and positively selected for CCR7. Sample: naive CD8+ T cells from PBMCs. The receptor was derived from a man aged 18 to 30 in good health. Some clones in this sample may be carry-over from other donors' samples.

CDR3 bases: TGTGCCAGCAGCACCACAATCTCCCCCATCTGGGACACAGATACGCAGTATTTT. The encoded protein is CASSTTISPIWDTDTQYF. The chain has TRBV9 and TRBJ2-3; D gene unclear. The CDR3 spans 18 residues. V lost 4 bases to trimming and J lost 2 bases, with 23 bases between them. CDR1 is SGDLS and CDR2 is YYNGEE in the germline V gene. Filled out from reference TRBV9 and TRBJ2-3, the complete variable domain reads DSGVTQTPKHLITATGQRVTLRCSPRSGDLSVYWYQQSLDQGLQFLIQYYNGEERAKGNILERFSAQQFPDLHSELNLSSLELGDSALYFCASSTTISPIWDTDTQYFGPGTRLTVL.